The T cell receptor beta chain described here comes from a study of patients and donors after allogeneic stem cell transplantation. A single record per CDR3 protein comes from TCRdb applying MiXCR to the RT-PCR reads. The table shows 410,000 or so distinct CDR3 sequences, with 16% occurring only once. The germline V and J ends were trimmed by 3 bases and 3 bases, with 8 bases remaining between them. The germline V gene has CDR1 LNHNV and CDR2 YYDKDF (reference sequence). This CDR3 is 13 amino acids long. The source of this sequence is a human donor who was either an allogeneic HSCT recipient or a stem cell or donor lymphocyte infusion donor (not recorded which). It is not recorded whose cells these are; they may come from a transplant donor. What was sequenced was blood, either unsorted or a sorted T cell fraction (not recorded which). This chain links TRBV15 with TRBJ1-1, with D unclear. The CDR3 sequence is CATSSILHTEAFF. The CDR3 DNA is TGTGCCACCAGCAGTATTCTCCACACTGAAGCTTTCTTT.